The rows below give T cell receptor beta chains drawn from one sample of a study of cytomegalovirus exposure and HLA in healthy donors. Assay used: immunoSEQ multiplex PCR; TCRdb lists only in-frame clones, some missing. Of some 160,000 clones listed, about 88% are singletons. Source material: PBMCs. All receptors come from a man aged 25 to 40 in good health and CMV-seropositive. CDR3s include the opening cysteine and the closing phenylalanine or tryptophan. Fields, in order: J gene, V gene, CDR3 length, CDR3 protein.

>TRBJ1-5|TRBV18|14
CASSPGAGNQPQHF
>TRBJ2-3|TRBV5-1|16
CASSLELGTRQATQYF
>TRBJ2-2|TRBV7-3|18
CASSSKPPTSVGTGELFF
>TRBJ2-6|TRBV6-1|17
CASSGGRATAGANVLTF
>TRBJ1-1|TRBV6-1|14
CASARVGRGTEAFF
>TRBJ2-5|TRBV7-2|14
CASSLGLAGETQYF
>TRBJ2-4|TRBV25-1|13
CASSDGTAAIQYF
>TRBJ2-1|TRBV2|13
CASSLGLYNEQFF
>TRBJ2-3|TRBV4-1|17
CASSLSRTQISTDTQYF
>TRBJ2-4|TRBV19|17
CASMEIKERENKNIQYF
>TRBJ1-3|TRBV11-2|14
CASRDRFSGNTIYF
>TRBJ1-3|TRBV4-1|14
CASSQVPVGNTIYF
>TRBJ2-5|TRBV7-7|15
CASSLFGAGIETQYF
>TRBJ2-2|TRBV7-2|15
CASSQWAGGTGELFF
>TRBJ2-7|TRBV12-5|15
CASGNWDRGDSEQYF
>TRBJ2-3|TRBV10-2|13
CASGDRAPDTQYF
>TRBJ2-5|TRBV9|15
CASSVDRGRGETQYF
>TRBJ1-3|TRBV6-5|15
CASSARFGSGNTIYF
>TRBJ2-2|TRBV7-3|15
CASSLMAGNTGELFF
>TRBJ1-1|TRBV6-1|15
CASSERTGTKTEAFF
>TRBJ2-4|TRBV6-4|18
CASSDSAGGLGAKNIQYF
>TRBJ1-2|TRBV15|15
CATSRYGTGNYGYTF
>TRBJ1-1|TRBV27|15
CASSFRGLPNTEAFF
>TRBJ1-5|TRBV5-4|13
CASSLDKGQPQHF
>TRBJ1-5|TRBV4-1|17
CASSQEGGTGSNQPQHF
>TRBJ2-3|TRBV19|14
CASSDRRVTDTQYF
>TRBJ1-2|TRBV6-6|12
CASTPDSYGYTF
>TRBJ1-4|TRBV4-3|17
CASSQLAPGTGGEKLFF
>TRBJ2-2|TRBV19|16
CASSTNSGKNTGELFF
>TRBJ2-1|TRBV11-3|15
CASSVTMQDYNEQFF
>TRBJ2-1|TRBV5-1|16
CASSVGQGFSYNEQFF
>TRBJ2-7|TRBV7-9|13
CASSFEGSYEQYF
>TRBJ2-5|TRBV7-7|16
CASSPQLAGGQETQYF
>TRBJ1-2|TRBV27|13
CASRFTGGVGYTF
>TRBJ2-1|TRBV4-1|18
CASGWEPVSSPQNNEQFF
>TRBJ2-1|TRBV27|16
CASSPLLAGGPNEQFF
>TRBJ1-2|TRBV2|11
CASSDSYGYTF
>TRBJ2-5|TRBV5-1|14
CASSLRWGRETQYF
>TRBJ1-3|TRBV19|16
CASSAPGTPSGNTIYF
>TRBJ1-2|TRBV30|14
CAWHTGIDLNGYTF
>TRBJ2-5|TRBV2|14
CASRAPGTGETQYF
>TRBJ1-2|TRBV5-1|16
CASSLALDRRNYGYTF
>TRBJ2-3|TRBV11-2|17
CASSLRGSGSNTDTQYF
>TRBJ2-1|TRBV7-9|15
CASSLELAGVSEQFF
>TRBJ2-1|TRBV14|16
CASSQEGRTPGNEQFF
>TRBJ1-1|TRBV29-1|13
CSVGGTATTEAFF
>TRBJ2-2|TRBV5-4|18
CASSPGTRAVANTGELFF
>TRBJ2-1|TRBV11-3|14
CASSLQTGPHEQFF
>TRBJ1-3|TRBV7-7|15
CASSLGTSGGNTIYF
>TRBJ1-2|TRBV6-1|14
CASSPDRVRYGYTF
>TRBJ1-2|TRBV23-1|13
CASRPYRGYGYTF
>TRBJ2-1|TRBV9|17
CASSVFLAGRGDNEQFF
>TRBJ2-1|TRBV29-1|13
CSVRASDYNEQFF
>TRBJ1-1|TRBV7-9|14
CASRQGGLNTEAFF
>TRBJ2-1|TRBV7-8|15
CASSLRLAGPNEQFF
>TRBJ2-7|TRBV6-5|14
CASREGRLSYEQYF
>TRBJ1-6|TRBV6-1|16
CASSELLSTLGSPLHF